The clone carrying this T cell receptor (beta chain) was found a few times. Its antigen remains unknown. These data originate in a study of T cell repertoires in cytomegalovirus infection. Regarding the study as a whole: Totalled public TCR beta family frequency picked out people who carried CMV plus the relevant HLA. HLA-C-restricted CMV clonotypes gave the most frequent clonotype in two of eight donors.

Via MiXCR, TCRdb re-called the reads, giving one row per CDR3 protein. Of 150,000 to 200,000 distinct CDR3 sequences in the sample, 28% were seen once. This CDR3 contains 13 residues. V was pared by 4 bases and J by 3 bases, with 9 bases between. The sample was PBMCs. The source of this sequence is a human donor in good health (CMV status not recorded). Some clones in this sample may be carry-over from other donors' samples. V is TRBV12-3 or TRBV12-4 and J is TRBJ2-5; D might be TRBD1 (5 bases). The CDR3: CASSSETEETQYF. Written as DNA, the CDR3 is TGTGCCAGCAGTTCCGAGACAGAAGAGACCCAGTACTTC.